These T cell receptor beta chains were read from a single sample in a study of blood T cell repertoires in COVID-19. Measured with immunoSEQ multiplex PCR; TCRdb has only the in-frame clones, and not every one. There are approximately 240,000 clones in the sample; roughly 84% occur only once, and more than 1.2% lies in the top ten. The sample taken for sequencing was peripheral blood. The receptors here all came from a woman aged 40 to 50 who had recovered from COVID-19. The CDR3 runs from the conserved cysteine through the conserved F or W. Expanded clones get a size class; other rows say once, few or many, or leave the size out.

v_gene | abundance | len | CDR3aa
TRBV19 | - | 16 | CASSGTGRVRSDTQYF
TRBV5-1 | - | 14 | CASSLMDRGNEQFF
TRBV6-6 | - | 13 | CASRLDRLSEAFF
TRBV6-1 | - | 17 | CASSAKPGQGRDTEAFF
TRBV6-2/TRBV6-3 | - | 13 | CASSNPGAVEAFF
TRBV11-2 | once | 18 | CASSLDFFVPSSGNIQYF
TRBV12-3/TRBV12-4 | - | 12 | CASRDRRGEQYF
TRBV7-2 | - | 15 | CASSLAGGLTYEQYF
TRBV6-5 | - | 12 | CASSGDQETQYF
TRBV3-1/TRBV3-2 | once | 14 | CASSEIGVRYGYTF
TRBV3-1/TRBV3-2 | - | 13 | CASSPGAVYGYTF
TRBV6-5 | - | 14 | CASSEGSGANVLTF
TRBV6-5 | - | 14 | CASSYFAPPGEQYF
TRBV4-1 | - | 15 | CASSRSEVSEETQYF
TRBV30 | once | 15 | CAWSYIQAVNTEAFF
TRBV5-1 | - | 13 | CASSLAVQGEQFF
TRBV5-1 | - | 13 | CASSSTGKETQYF
TRBV7-3 | - | 13 | CASSLRDTDTQYF
TRBV12-3/TRBV12-4 | once | 13 | CASSTQGMLEAFF
TRBV18 | once | 17 | CASSPRTSGGSGEEQYF
TRBV29-1 | - | 14 | CSVGQGHALSAQHF
TRBV6-5 | - | 14 | CAIHPTGHGYGYTF
TRBV6-6 | - | 15 | CASFKTGEGDQPQHF
TRBV13 | - | 15 | CASRRQGLNTGELFF